The entry below describes one T cell receptor (beta chain). The antigen is unknown. The record originates from a study of T cell responses to AZD1222 COVID-19 vaccine. About the research overall: Second-dose timings of about 4 or about 12 weeks were pooled.

Method: immunoSEQ multiplex PCR; TCRdb's copy keeps in-frame clones and lacks some. The table shows 100,000 to 150,000 clones, with 89% occurring only once. V was clipped by 1 base and J by 5 bases, with 12 bases between them. The CDR3 runs to 15 residues. Per the germline V gene, CDR1 is LGHDT and CDR2 is YNNKEL (reference sequence). Study conclusions and caveats: Baseline seropositivity characterized only a handful of AZD1222 recipients.

The TCR comes from an adult in good health. The genes are TRBV3-1 (or the pseudogene TRBV3-2) and TRBJ2-1; D perhaps matches TRBD2 (6 bases). The starting material was peripheral blood, obtained on day 0 of AZD1222 vaccination. The CDR3 bases are TGTGCCAGCAGCCAAGCTCCCAGGAGGGACAATGAGCAGTTCTTC. Protein product: CASSQAPRRDNEQFF.